The present T cell receptor beta chain was sequenced within a study of blood T cell repertoires in COVID-19. The overall study: The United States, Italy and Spain were the sources of the acute and convalescent COVID-19 samples.

The CDR3 sequence is 14 residues long. In the authors' workflow: The authors estimated nucleated cell counts from reference gene primer amplification. Generated by immunoSEQ multiplex PCR, the TCRdb table keeps only in-frame clones and is missing some. For V, J and clone size, that table is used; D and trimming come from the DNA. The table has about 270,000 clones, around nine tenths seen once. Sequencing input: peripheral blood. The chain recombines TRBV21-1 with TRBJ1-2; the D call TRBD1 from the table was never checked on the DNA. TRBV21-1 is described as a pseudogene. This TCR was sampled from a man in his forties or fifties with active or convalescent COVID-19. The CDR3 here is CASSSRQGVNGYTF. CDR3 nucleotide sequence: TGTGCCAGCAGCTCGAGACAGGGGGTTAATGGCTACACCTTC.